Listed below are T cell receptor beta chains from one sample, sequenced in a study of response to subunit inactivated influenza vaccine. TCRdb re-derived calls from the RT-PCR reads in MiXCR, one entry per CDR3 protein. The sample consists of around 790,000 distinct CDR3 sequences, approximately 22% of them appearing once. The sequencing used PBMCs from blood, collected about 5 days after vaccination. These receptors all come from a man in his fifties who received an inactivated influenza vaccine. CDR3s include the opening cysteine and the closing phenylalanine or tryptophan. The D gene is left open where the match is weak. Clone size, where shown, is once, few, many, or a class for clones that have expanded.

j_gene,abundance,v_gene,d_gene,CDR3aa,CDR3nt
TRBJ2-2,NA,TRBV12-3/TRBV12-4,TRBD2,CASSPSGRYTGELFF,TGTGCCAGCAGTCCTAGCGGGAGGTATACCGGGGAGCTGTTTTTT
TRBJ1-5,NA,TRBV12-3/TRBV12-4,NA,CASSVQRHGNQPQHF,TGTGCCAGCAGTGTACAGAGGCACGGCAATCAGCCCCAGCATTTT
TRBJ1-5,few,TRBV12-3/TRBV12-4,TRBD1,CASNPGGSNQPQHF,TGTGCCAGCAACCCAGGGGGAAGCAATCAGCCCCAGCATTTT
TRBJ2-7,NA,TRBV2,NA,CASSDERWQYF,TGTGCCAGCAGTGACGAGCGATGGCAGTACTTC
TRBJ1-2,NA,TRBV7-8,NA,CASSLSGGRQGYTF,TGTGCCAGCAGCTTATCCGGGGGACGCCAAGGCTACACCTTC
TRBJ2-1,NA,TRBV7-9,TRBD2,CASSETSGGYDEQFF,TGTGCCAGCAGCGAGACTAGCGGGGGGTATGATGAGCAGTTCTTC
TRBJ1-5,NA,TRBV20-1,NA,CSARDPPQPQHF,TGCAGTGCTAGAGATCCCCCTCAGCCCCAGCATTTT
TRBJ2-2,NA,TRBV4-3,TRBD2,CASSQREGGSSTGELFF,TGCGCCAGCAGCCAACGGGAGGGGGGGTCGAGCACCGGGGAGCTGTTTTTT
TRBJ1-4,few,TRBV20-1,NA,CSAVNRLINEKLFF,TGCAGTGCGGTAAATCGCCTGATTAATGAAAAACTGTTTTTT
TRBJ2-3,NA,TRBV9,NA,CASSVNRADTQYF,TGTGCCAGCAGCGTCAACAGGGCAGATACGCAGTATTTT
TRBJ1-5,few,TRBV25-1,NA,CASSEGGWNQPQHF,TGTGCCAGCAGTGAAGGAGGATGGAATCAGCCCCAGCATTTT
TRBJ2-3,few,TRBV5-1,TRBD2,CASSLAAGAGTDTQYF,TGCGCCAGCAGCTTGGCGGCGGGAGCGGGGACAGATACGCAGTATTTT
TRBJ1-1,few,TRBV20-1,NA,CSALRGVNTEAFF,TGCAGTGCTTTGAGGGGGGTGAACACTGAAGCTTTCTTT
TRBJ2-6,few,TRBV3-1,NA,CASSQVLRTVSTGANVLTF,TGTGCCAGCAGCCAAGTATTGAGGACAGTCTCGACTGGGGCCAACGTCCTGACTTTC
TRBJ2-5,few,TRBV7-9,NA,CASRLQGGGETQYF,TGTGCCAGCAGACTCCAGGGTGGGGGGGAGACCCAGTACTTC
TRBJ2-2,few,TRBV29-1,NA,CSVPGGNTGELFF,TGCAGCGTCCCCGGAGGGAACACCGGGGAGCTGTTTTTT
TRBJ2-3,NA,TRBV6-1,NA,CTSLAAGTDTQYF,TGTACCAGCTTAGCTGCTGGCACAGATACGCAGTATTTT
TRBJ2-7,few,TRBV20-1,NA,CSAPITGSYEQYF,TGCAGTGCTCCAATTACAGGGTCCTACGAGCAGTACTTC
TRBJ2-5,NA,TRBV15,TRBD2,CATSSSLAGFQETQYF,TGTGCCACCAGCAGCTCCCTAGCGGGATTCCAAGAGACCCAGTACTTC
TRBJ2-1,few,TRBV24-1,NA,CATSDFRGQYNEQFF,TGTGCCACCAGTGATTTCAGGGGCCAGTACAATGAGCAGTTCTTC
TRBJ2-2,NA,TRBV5-1,NA,CASSFKTGSGELFF,TGCGCCAGCAGCTTCAAAACAGGGAGCGGGGAGCTGTTTTTT
TRBJ2-1,NA,TRBV4-3,NA,CASSQVVGGEQFF,TGCGCCAGCAGCCAGGTAGTTGGAGGTGAGCAGTTCTTC
TRBJ2-7,NA,TRBV24-1,NA,CATSDSGTTTYEQYF,TGTGCCACCAGTGATTCCGGGACAACGACCTACGAGCAGTACTTC
TRBJ2-5,few,TRBV4-3,TRBD2,CASSQGGLAGETQYF,TGCGCCAGCAGCCAAGGCGGCCTAGCGGGAGAGACCCAGTACTTC
TRBJ2-7,many,TRBV7-2,TRBD1,CASSTRTGDYEQYF,TGTGCCAGCAGCACCCGGACAGGGGATTACGAGCAGTACTTC
TRBJ2-3,NA,TRBV20-1,NA,CSAPGLGTDTQYF,TGCAGTGCCCCGGGACTTGGCACAGATACGCAGTATTTT
TRBJ2-1,NA,TRBV24-1,TRBD2,CATRGTSGRNEQFF,TGTGCCACCAGGGGGACTAGCGGGAGAAATGAGCAGTTCTTC
TRBJ1-6,few,TRBV5-5,NA,CASSSRSILHF,TGTGCCAGCAGCTCCCGGTCCATTCTCCACTTT
TRBJ2-2,NA,TRBV4-1,NA,CASSQRAVNTGELFF,TGCGCCAGCAGCCAAAGGGCAGTGAACACCGGGGAGCTGTTTTTT
TRBJ2-1,NA,TRBV9,TRBD2,CASSVTGTSSNEQFF,TGTGCCAGCAGCGTAACCGGGACTAGCTCCAATGAGCAGTTCTTC
TRBJ1-1,NA,TRBV20-1,TRBD1,CSARAPGTGDTEAFF,TGCAGTGCTAGAGCACCCGGGACAGGGGACACTGAAGCTTTCTTT
TRBJ2-3,NA,TRBV2,TRBD2,CASSEATSGGADTQYF,TGTGCCAGCAGTGAAGCGACTAGCGGGGGGGCAGATACGCAGTATTTT
TRBJ2-1,many,TRBV27,NA,CASSRSIDEQFF,TGTGCCAGCAGTCGGAGCATCGATGAGCAGTTCTTC
TRBJ1-2,NA,TRBV28,NA,CASSPPPSGTLYGYTF,TGTGCCAGCAGTCCCCCTCCGTCCGGGACGCTCTATGGCTACACCTTC
TRBJ2-3,few,TRBV5-1,TRBD2,CASSLALAGGRTDTQYF,TGCGCCAGCAGCTTGGCCTTAGCGGGGGGCCGCACAGATACGCAGTATTTT
TRBJ2-7,few,TRBV7-6,NA,CASSSLPDYEQYF,TGTGCCAGCAGCTCACTTCCCGATTACGAGCAGTACTTC
TRBJ1-1,few,TRBV12-3/TRBV12-4,TRBD1,CASRSPGGGNTEAFF,TGTGCCAGCAGATCACCAGGGGGGGGGAACACTGAAGCTTTCTTT
TRBJ2-5,few,TRBV5-1,NA,CASSLESGGIQTQYF,TGCGCCAGCAGCTTGGAGTCAGGAGGAATCCAGACCCAGTACTTC
TRBJ2-3,few,TRBV2,TRBD1,CASNPPGQWAADTQYF,TGTGCCAGCAATCCACCGGGACAGTGGGCGGCAGATACGCAGTATTTT
TRBJ2-1,few,TRBV20-1,NA,CSAHSLLRSHEQFF,TGCAGTGCTCACTCTCTGTTGAGGTCGCATGAGCAGTTCTTC